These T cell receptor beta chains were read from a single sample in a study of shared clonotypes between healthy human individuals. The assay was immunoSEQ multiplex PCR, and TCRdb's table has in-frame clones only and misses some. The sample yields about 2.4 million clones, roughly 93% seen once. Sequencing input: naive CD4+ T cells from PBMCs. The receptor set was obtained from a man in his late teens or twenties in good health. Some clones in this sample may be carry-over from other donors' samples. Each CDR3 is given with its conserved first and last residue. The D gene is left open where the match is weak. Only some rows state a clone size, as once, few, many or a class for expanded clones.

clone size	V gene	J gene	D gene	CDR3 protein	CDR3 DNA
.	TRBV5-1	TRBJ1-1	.	CASSLGSAWDRRTEAFF	TGCGCCAGCAGCTTGGGTTCAGCGTGGGATCGGAGGACTGAAGCTTTCTTT
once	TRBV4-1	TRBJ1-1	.	CASSLDSYMNTEAFF	TGCGCCAGCAGCCTGGACAGTTACATGAACACTGAAGCTTTCTTT
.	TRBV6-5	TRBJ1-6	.	CASSSRAVGIVSPLHF	TGTGCCAGCAGTTCCCGGGCCGTGGGGATCGTTTCACCCCTCCACTTT
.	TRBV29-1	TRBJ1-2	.	CSVLPGSANYGYTF	TGCAGCGTTTTGCCAGGGAGTGCGAACTATGGCTACACCTTC
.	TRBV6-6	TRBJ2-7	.	CASSYGQTYEQYLYF	TGTGCCAGCAGTTACGGACAAACCTACGAGCAGTACCTTTACTTC
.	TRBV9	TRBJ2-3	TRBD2	CASSADTSGGTDTQYF	TGTGCCAGCAGCGCCGACACTAGCGGAGGCACAGATACGCAGTATTTT
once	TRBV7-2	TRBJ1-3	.	CASSLGPPFSGNTIYF	TGTGCCAGCAGCTTAGGTCCCCCCTTCTCTGGAAACACCATATATTTT
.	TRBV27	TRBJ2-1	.	CASSTLGGNVNEQFF	TGTGCCAGCTCGACTTTGGGGGGTAATGTCAATGAGCAGTTCTTC
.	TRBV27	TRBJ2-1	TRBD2	CASSQLALAGGRNEQFF	TGTGCCAGCAGCCAATTAGCACTAGCGGGAGGGAGGAATGAGCAGTTCTTC
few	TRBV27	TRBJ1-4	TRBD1	CASSLLRGRGEKLFF	TGTGCCAGCAGTCTCCTCAGGGGGCGGGGAGAAAAACTGTTTTTT
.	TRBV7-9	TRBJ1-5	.	CASSWTDNQPQHF	TGTGCCAGCAGCTGGACAGATAATCAGCCCCAGCATTTT
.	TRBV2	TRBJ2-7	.	CASKDSLSSYEQYF	TGTGCCAGCAAGGACTCTTTAAGCTCCTACGAGCAGTACTTC
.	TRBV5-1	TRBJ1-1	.	CASSLGGSGENTEAFF	TGCGCCAGCAGCCTGGGAGGGTCGGGGGAGAACACTGAAGCTTTCTTT
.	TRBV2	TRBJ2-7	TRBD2	CASSIAGGGSYEQYF	TGTGCCAGCAGCATAGCGGGAGGGGGTTCCTACGAGCAGTACTTC
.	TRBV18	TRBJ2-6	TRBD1	CASSPEGQVVVANVLTF	TGTGCCAGCTCACCGGAAGGACAGGTCGTTGTGGCCAACGTCCTGACTTTC
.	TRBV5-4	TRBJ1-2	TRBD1	CASSQQGNSERYTF	TGTGCCAGCAGTCAACAGGGGAATTCGGAGCGCTACACCTTC
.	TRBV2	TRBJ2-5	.	CASLAPGRQETQYF	TGTGCCAGCTTAGCCCCGGGTCGGCAAGAGACCCAGTACTTC